Listed below are T cell receptor beta chains from one sample, sequenced in a study of CD8 T cells in ankylosing spondylitis. MiXCR was run by TCRdb on the 5' RACE reads, yielding one entry per CDR3 protein. The table includes 800,000 to 900,000 distinct CDR3 sequences, roughly 10% detected once. Specimen: blood, either unsorted or a sorted T cell fraction (not recorded which). These receptors were obtained from a male donor with ankylosing spondylitis. CDR3s include the opening cysteine and the closing phenylalanine or tryptophan. The order of the fields is V gene, clone size, CDR3 protein. Not all rows give a size; the values are once, few, many and, for expanded clones, a class.

>TRBV5-1|-
CASSFTPLRDTEAFF
>TRBV6-5|-
CASSYSILAGDNEQFF
>TRBV12-3/TRBV12-4|many
CASSTRGTDTQYF
>TRBV7-2|few
CASSRQREGEQFF
>TRBV29-1|-
CSVEQGARGEKLFF
>TRBV6-2/TRBV6-3|few
CASSYWGLEETQYF
>TRBV7-8|-
CASSLVVGPYMNTEAFF
>TRBV18|once
CASANTQNTEAFF
>TRBV20-1|few
CSAGGGRSDTQYF
>TRBV20-1|many
CSADRGLSTDTQYF
>TRBV7-2|-
CASSEDLAQYF
>TRBV29-1|few
CSVRQGSRTGELFF
>TRBV3-1|-
CASSQDLRGLEAFF
>TRBV5-1|few
CASSLWTPSYEQYF
>TRBV4-3|few
CASSRRQGVTGELFF
>TRBV5-1|many
CASGQGTDTQYF
>TRBV29-1|few
CSAGPGLAGGETQYF
>TRBV20-1|few
CSASHQFSGRREQYF
>TRBV4-1|-
CASSQGQGAGAKNIQYF
>TRBV2|-
CASSELGGYLQETQYF
>TRBV4-2|-
CASSQLGTGSGYTF
>TRBV5-1|few
CASGHRAGEQYF
>TRBV6-2/TRBV6-3|-
CASRQGDRRSFGAFF
>TRBV5-1|many
CASSPGASRGRGETQYF
>TRBV10-3|-
CAISESRLAGSSYEQYF
>TRBV5-5|many
CASSSYGGELFF
>TRBV5-4|-
CASSLEGVETQYF
>TRBV3-1|-
CASSQRGTGTGNIQYF
>TRBV5-5|few
CASSSFGAASYEQYF
>TRBV28|-
CASSDLSDRETQYF
>TRBV6-5|few
CASSYDRSVETQYF
>TRBV10-3|many
CAISEYRSDYGYTF
>TRBV20-1|-
CSAMDRNTEAFF
>TRBV29-1|many
CSVEVGLMNTEAFF
>TRBV5-1|-
CASSPPFYNEQFF
>TRBV30|few
CAWSPVFNSPLHF
>TRBV10-3|few
CAISERRQNNEQFF
>TRBV7-9|few
CASSWVGDGYTF
>TRBV18|-
CASSPGRDYNEQFF
>TRBV15|-
CATSGNSNQPQHF
>TRBV29-1|many
CSVGAGGGYTEAFF
>TRBV7-9|few
CASKQGRMNTEAFF
>TRBV7-2|-
CASRSSFNQPQHF
>TRBV7-8|few
CASSLVGLAVIYNEQFF
>TRBV4-1|many
CASSQENQPQHF
>TRBV10-3|-
CAISALAGGSDPDTQYF
>TRBV11-1|-
CASSRGTGLSEQYF
>TRBV6-1|-
CASSESAGYGYTF
>TRBV7-6|few
CASSLPGSYSPLHF
>TRBV6-1|many
CASSARDPRPRRMYGYTF
>TRBV29-1|many
CSAREYQGTEAFF
>TRBV11-1|-
CASSFLTTDTQYF
>TRBV2|few
CASSEEVVDEQYF
>TRBV11-2|many
CASSSPREGRDRSYNEQFF
>TRBV6-1|-
CASSWTVEREPQHF
>TRBV24-1|few
CATSVGGQGSDEQFF
>TRBV29-1|few
CSVENRGRGPYEQYF